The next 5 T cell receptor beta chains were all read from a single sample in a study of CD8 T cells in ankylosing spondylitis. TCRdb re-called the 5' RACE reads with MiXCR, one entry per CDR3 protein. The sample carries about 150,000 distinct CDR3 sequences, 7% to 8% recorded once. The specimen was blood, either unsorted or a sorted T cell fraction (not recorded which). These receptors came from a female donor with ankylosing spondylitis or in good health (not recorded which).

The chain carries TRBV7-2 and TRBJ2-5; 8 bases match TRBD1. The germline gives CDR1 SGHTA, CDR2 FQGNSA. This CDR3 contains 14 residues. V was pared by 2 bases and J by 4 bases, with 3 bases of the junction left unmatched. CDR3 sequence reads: CASSLTGQGETQYF. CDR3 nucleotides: TGTGCCAGCAGCTTAACTGGACAGGGAGAGACCCAGTACTTC.

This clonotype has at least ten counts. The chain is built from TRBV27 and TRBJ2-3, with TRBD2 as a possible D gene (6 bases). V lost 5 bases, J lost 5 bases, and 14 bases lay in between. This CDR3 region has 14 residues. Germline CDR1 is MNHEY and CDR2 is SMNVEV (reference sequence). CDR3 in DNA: TGTGCCAGCAGTCGGGGGAGTGCTCAAGATACGCAGTATTTT. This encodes CASSRGSAQDTQYF.

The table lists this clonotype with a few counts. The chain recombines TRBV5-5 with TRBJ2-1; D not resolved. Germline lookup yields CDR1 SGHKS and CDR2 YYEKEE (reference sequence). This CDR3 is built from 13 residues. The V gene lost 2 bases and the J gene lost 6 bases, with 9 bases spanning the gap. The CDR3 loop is CASSFDTLNEQFF. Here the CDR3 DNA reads TGTGCCAGCAGCTTCGACACCCTCAATGAGCAGTTCTTC.

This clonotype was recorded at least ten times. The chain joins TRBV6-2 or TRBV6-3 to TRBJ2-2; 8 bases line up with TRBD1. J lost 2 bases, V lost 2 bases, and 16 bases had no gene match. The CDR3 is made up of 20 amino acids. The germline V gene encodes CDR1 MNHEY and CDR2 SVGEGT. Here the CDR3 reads CASSYTPATGEAVNTGELFF. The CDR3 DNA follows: TGTGCCAGCAGTTACACCCCCGCGACAGGGGAAGCTGTTAACACCGGGGAGCTGTTTTTT.

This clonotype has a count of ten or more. CDR3 nucleotides: TGTGCCAGCAGTTTCCGGGAGAGAGAGACCCAGTACTTC. It is translated as CASSFRERETQYF. The genes are TRBV12-3 or TRBV12-4 and TRBJ2-5; D may be TRBD2 (6 bases). The CDR3 has 13 amino acids. The V end lost 3 bases, the J end lost 4 bases, and 9 bases lay between the germline ends.